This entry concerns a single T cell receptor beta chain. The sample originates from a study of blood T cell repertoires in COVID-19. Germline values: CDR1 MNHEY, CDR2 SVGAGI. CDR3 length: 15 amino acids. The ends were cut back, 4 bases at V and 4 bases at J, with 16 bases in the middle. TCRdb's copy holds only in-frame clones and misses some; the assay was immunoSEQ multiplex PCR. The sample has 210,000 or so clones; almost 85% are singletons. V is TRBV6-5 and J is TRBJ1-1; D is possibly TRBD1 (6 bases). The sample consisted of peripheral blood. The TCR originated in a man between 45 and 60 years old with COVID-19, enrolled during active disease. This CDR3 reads CASSSFGGAGTEAFF. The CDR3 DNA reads TGTGCCAGCAGTTCCTTTGGGGGGGCGGGCACTGAAGCTTTCTTT.